This T cell receptor (beta chain) was captured by sequencing in a study of cytomegalovirus exposure and HLA in healthy donors. As regards this clone: Its antigen is undetermined.

Findings of the study overall: A later analysis revealed that TCR association rates differed between HLA loci, peaking at DRB1 and bottoming out at HLA-C.

The V and J ends lost 6 bases and 1 base, in that order; junction bases with no gene match: 4. Germline CDR1 and CDR2: WNHNN and SYGVQD (reference sequence). This CDR3 is built from 14 residues. Both 60 Vbeta primers and 13 Jbeta primers went into the PCR. Generated by immunoSEQ multiplex PCR, the TCRdb table keeps only in-frame clones and is missing some. The data contain fewer than 120,000 clones, 70% to 85% of them singletons. J is TRBJ1-1 and V is TRBV10-1, with TRBD1 identical over 8 bases. What was sequenced was PBMCs. This receptor was identified in a man between 25 and 39 years old in good health and CMV-seropositive. Here the CDR3 DNA reads TGCGCCAGCAGGGCAGGGGGCGGGAACACTGAAGCTTTCTTT. This translates into CASRAGGGNTEAFF.